This TCR beta chain derives from a study of persistence of HIV-infected CD4 T cells. This clone turned up a few times. The antigen is not known. An overlapping HIV-1 Gag peptide pool stimulated these cells at 0.95 to 1 ug/peptide/mL. CD40L-negative CD69-negative CD45RO-high memory CD4+ T cells were sorted as populations depleted of antigen-responding cells. Sequencing used immunoSEQ version 4 in survey mode. Method: immunoSEQ multiplex PCR; TCRdb's copy keeps in-frame clones and lacks some. The sample lists over 60,000 clones; approximately 75% were seen once. The ends lost 5 bases at V and 9 bases at J; junction bases unmatched: 7. The CDR3 is made up of 15 amino acids. Germline V gene data show CDR1 as PRHDT and CDR2 as FYEKMQ (reference sequence).

This chain connects TRBV13 to TRBJ2-1; 13 bases fit TRBD2. The TCR originated in an adult man with HIV who was CMV-seropositive. The sample was CD4+ T cells sorted from PBMCs after approximately 20-hour stimulation, taken from a patient who received antiretroviral therapy. The chain's CDR3 is CASSLTSGGVREQFF. In DNA, the CDR3 is TGTGCCAGCAGCCTAACTAGCGGGGGGGTTCGTGAGCAGTTCTTC.